The next 32 T cell receptor beta chains were all read from a single sample in a study of blood T cell repertoires in COVID-19. TCRdb's copy holds only in-frame clones and misses some; the assay was immunoSEQ multiplex PCR. The table includes 120,000 to 150,000 clones, 80% to 90% detected once. Sequencing was carried out using peripheral blood. The receptors stem from a man aged 55 to 69 with active or convalescent COVID-19.

In nucleotides, the CDR3 is TGTGCCAGCAGGACCAGGGAGGACTATGGCTACACCTTC. It codes for CASRTREDYGYTF. The chain links TRBV27 to TRBJ1-2; D perhaps matches TRBD1 (5 bases). The V and J ends lost 6 bases and 3 bases respectively, with 11 bases between them. The germline V gene encodes CDR1 MNHEY and CDR2 SMNVEV (reference sequence). There are 13 residues in the CDR3.

The chain uses TRBV5-1 and TRBJ2-7, with D unclear. CDR3 length: 13 amino acids. V lost 5 bases and J lost 7, with 16 bases in between. The germline V gene encodes CDR1 SGHRS and CDR2 YFSETQ. The chain's CDR3 is CASRNSPGREQYF. In DNA, the CDR3 is TGCGCCAGCAGGAACAGCCCCGGTCGGGAGCAGTACTTC.

The CDR3 sequence: CASSLRGPTSGSLNEQFF. CDR3 bases: TGTGCCAGCAGCTTACGAGGGCCCACTAGCGGGAGCCTCAATGAGCAGTTCTTC. V gene TRBV7-3 combines with J gene TRBJ2-1; 11 nucleotides match TRBD2. Trimming cost V 2 bases and J 6 bases; bases outside gene matches: 12. The CDR3 covers 18 residues. Germline V CDR1 and CDR2: SGHTA, FQGTGA.

The chain combines TRBV5-4 with TRBJ1-2, with a possible D match to TRBD1 (6 bases). Trimming took 4 bases from V and 1 from J, leaving 8 bases between them. There are 13 residues in the CDR3. The germline gives CDR1 SGHNT, CDR2 YYREEE (reference sequence). In DNA form, the CDR3 reads TGTGCCAGCAGCCTACAGGGTAACTATGGCTACACCTTC. Translating gives CASSLQGNYGYTF. Supplemented by reference TRBV5-4 and TRBJ1-2, the full variable domain reads ETGVTQSPTHLIKTRGQQVTLRCSSQSGHNTVSWYQQALGQGPQFIFQYYREEENGRGNFPPRFSGLQFPNYSSELNVNALELDDSALYLCASSLQGNYGYTFGSGTRLTVV.

CDR3 DNA sequence: TGTGCCAGCAGTTACTCTGGCGGGAACTACAATGAGCAGTTCTTC. This gives the protein CASSYSGGNYNEQFF. The gene calls are TRBV6-5 and TRBJ2-1, with D possibly matching TRBD2 (6 bases). CDR1 is MNHEY, CDR2 SVGAGI, per germline. This CDR3 has 15 amino acids. The ends were cut back, 0 bases at V and 3 bases at J, with 9 bases in the middle.

This rearrangement joins TRBV19 to TRBJ2-1, with 8 bases matching TRBD2. V shed 5 bases and J 7 bases; nucleotides not matched to a gene: 7. Germline CDR1 reads LNHDA; CDR2 reads SQIVND (reference sequence). This CDR3 has 14 amino acids. The DNA of the CDR3 is TGTGCCAGTAGTCAGCGGGAGTTTAGAAATGAGCAGTTCTTC. Its translation is CASSQREFRNEQFF.

The chain couples TRBV24-1 to TRBJ2-5; 11 bases are shared with TRBD1. In germline, CDR1 is KGHDR, CDR2 SFDVKD. V lost 7 bases to trimming and J lost 5 bases; unmatched junction nucleotides: 14. The CDR3 loop spans 17 amino acids. The CDR3 bases are TGTGCCACCAGACCCCATTTCAGGACAGGGGGCTGGGAGACCCAGTACTTC. Protein: CATRPHFRTGGWETQYF.

The CDR3: CASSSTGRLGYTF. The CDR3 DNA sequence: TGTGCCAGCAGTTCGACAGGGAGGTTGGGTTACACCTTC. The chain carries TRBV28 and TRBJ1-2, with TRBD1 matching 7 bases. The CDR3 extends over 13 amino acids. Trimming cost V 4 bases and J 11 bases; bases outside gene matches: 10. CDR1 is MDHEN, CDR2 SYDVKM, per germline.

This clone was detected only a few times. The chain recombines TRBV12-5 with TRBJ2-1; tentatively, D is TRBD1 (5 bases). V lost 1 base and J lost 3, with 10 bases in between. Germline V gene lookup returns CDR1 LGHNT and CDR2 FRNRAP. The CDR3 length is 15 residues. For the CDR3, the DNA is TGTGCTAGTGGTTTGGGACAGAGCATCTACAATGAGCAGTTCTTC. Translated, it gives CASGLGQSIYNEQFF.

The chain employs TRBV20-1 and TRBJ2-1, with D perhaps matching TRBD1 (5 bases). Germline loops: CDR1 DFQATT, CDR2 SNEGSKA (reference sequence). The germline V and J ends were trimmed by 4 bases and 10 bases, with 8 bases remaining between them. The CDR3 contains 10 residues. The CDR3 reads CSAMRTEQFF. For the CDR3, the DNA is TGCAGTGCTATGAGGACAGAGCAGTTCTTC.

The chain employs TRBV5-5 and TRBJ2-7, with 8 positions matching TRBD1. Germline values: CDR1 SGHKS, CDR2 YYEKEE (reference sequence). The CDR3 covers 14 residues. After removal of 5 bases from V and 4 bases from J, the junction contained 8 bases not matched to a gene. CDR3 nucleotide sequence: TGTGCCAGCAGGAAACAGGGGGATGGATACGAGCAGTACTTC. This sequence encodes CASRKQGDGYEQYF. Complete variable domain (other parts from reference TRBV5-5 and TRBJ2-7): DAGVTQSPTHLIKTRGQQVTLRCSPISGHKSVSWYQQVLGQGPQFIFQYYEKEERGRGNFPDRFSARQFPNYSSELNVNALLLGDSALYLCASRKQGDGYEQYFGPGTRLTVT.

This chain links TRBV7-8 with TRBJ2-5; weak D call: TRBD2 (6 bases). CDR3 size: 13 residues. Germline CDR1 SGHVS, CDR2 FQNEAQ. V was clipped by 4 bases and J by 5 bases, with 11 bases between them. The CDR3 sequence: CASSSFRGETQYF. The CDR3 coding sequence is TGTGCCAGCAGCTCCTTCCGGGGGGAGACCCAGTACTTC.

The J gene is TRBJ2-7, the V gene TRBV9; TRBD1 might be the D (6 bases). The CDR3 is 15 residues long. CDR1 and CDR2 (germline): SGDLS, YYNGEE. Between the trimmed V and J ends, which lost 4 bases and 0 bases, there was a span of 14 bases. CDR3 region: CASSPRQESSYEQYF. The CDR3 DNA reads TGTGCCAGCAGCCCAAGACAGGAAAGCTCCTACGAGCAGTACTTC.

The chain combines TRBV4-2 with TRBJ2-7, with 8 bases aligning to TRBD2. V gave up 1 base and J gave up 3 bases; unmatched junction bases: 2. Germline lookup yields CDR1 LGHNA and CDR2 YNFKEQ. This CDR3 contains 14 residues. CDR3 coding DNA: TGTGCCAGCAGCCAAGGGACTAGCAGCTACGAGCAGTACTTC. Protein sequence: CASSQGTSSYEQYF.

The V call is TRBV6-4, the J call TRBJ2-3; 9 bases map to TRBD1. Unmatched junction bases numbered 4, after V lost 0 bases and J lost 6 bases. The germline gives CDR1 MRHNA, CDR2 SNTAGT. This CDR3 contains 15 residues. CDR3 DNA sequence: TGTGCCAGCAGTGACTCGGGGACAGGGCCGGATACGCAGTATTTT. It is translated as CASSDSGTGPDTQYF.

In this sample, this clone turned up once. The genes are TRBV7-9 and TRBJ1-3; D is unclear. This CDR3 is built from 13 residues. Germline lookup yields CDR1 SEHNR and CDR2 FQNEAQ (reference sequence). V dropped 4 bases and J dropped 1 base, with 5 bases sitting between them. This CDR3 reads CASSSLSGNTIYF. In nucleotides, the CDR3 is TGTGCCAGCAGCTCTCTATCTGGAAACACCATATATTTT.

This clone was seen just once. The chain links TRBV9 to TRBJ2-3, with 12 bases lining up with TRBD2. V lost 4 bases, J lost 0 bases, and 3 bases stayed unmatched. In germline, CDR1 is SGDLS, CDR2 YYNGEE. CDR3 length: 16 residues. This CDR3 reads CASSPLAGGSTDTQYF. CDR3 DNA: TGTGCCAGCAGCCCCCTAGCGGGAGGGAGCACAGATACGCAGTATTTT.

The V gene is TRBV5-1, the J gene TRBJ1-1, with D tentatively TRBD1 (5 bases). This CDR3 is 15 amino acids long. V was trimmed by 4 bases and J by 6 bases, leaving 19 bases between them. Germline-derived CDR1 and CDR2 are SGHRS and YFSETQ. CDR3 nucleotide sequence: TGCGCCAGCAGCGCGGGACCGTGGGATTGGCCTGAAGCTTTCTTT. This sequence encodes CASSAGPWDWPEAFF.

This clone appeared once. This sequence joins TRBV25-1 and TRBJ2-3, with 8 bases aligning to TRBD2. V lost 7 bases, J lost 1 base, and 4 bases stayed unmatched. Germline V gene sequence: CDR1 MGHDK, CDR2 SYGVNS. The CDR3 loop spans 14 amino acids. The CDR3 loop reads CASNRAGGTDTQYF. CDR3 coding DNA: TGTGCCAGCAATCGAGCGGGAGGCACAGATACGCAGTATTTT.

The chain recombines TRBV7-2 with TRBJ2-1; tentative D call: TRBD2 (5 bases). This CDR3 has 15 residues. The V end lost 0 bases, the J end lost 6 bases, and 12 bases lay between the germline ends. Germline V gene data show CDR1 as SGHTA and CDR2 as FQGNSA. This CDR3 is CASSLASAGFNEQFF. In nucleotides, the CDR3 is TGTGCCAGCAGCTTAGCGTCGGCGGGTTTCAATGAGCAGTTCTTC.

The chain carries TRBV18 and TRBJ1-5; 10 positions agree with TRBD1. From germline, CDR1 is KGHSH and CDR2 LQKENI. The CDR3 contains 15 residues. J lost 4 bases, V lost 0 bases, and 0 bases had no gene match. As DNA, the CDR3 is TGTGCCAGCTCACCACCGGGACAGGGGAATCAGCCCCAGCATTTT. Translating it yields CASSPPGQGNQPQHF.

This chain joins TRBV6-6 and TRBJ1-4, with 9 bases matching TRBD1. V lost 2 bases, J lost 8 bases, and 9 bases stayed unmatched. The CDR3 spans 16 residues. Germline V gene data show CDR1 as MNHNY and CDR2 as SVGAGI (reference sequence). The CDR3: CASSYRPQGAEEKLFF. The DNA for the CDR3 is TGTGCCAGCAGTTACAGACCACAGGGGGCAGAAGAAAAACTGTTTTTT.

The gene calls are TRBV29-1 and TRBJ1-1, with unresolved D. V lost 4 bases to trimming and J lost 1 base, with 10 bases between them. Per germline, CDR1 SQVTM and CDR2 ANQGSEA. This CDR3 region has 13 residues. Here the CDR3 DNA reads TGCAGCGTTGCGGGGAGAGCGAACACTGAAGCTTTCTTT. It yields the protein CSVAGRANTEAFF.

This sequence joins TRBV6-5 and TRBJ1-1; 9 positions agree with TRBD1. This CDR3 spans 15 amino acids. Trimming removed 4 bases from V and 2 bases from J; junction bases left unmatched: 5. Germline loops: CDR1 MNHEY, CDR2 SVGAGI. CDR3 loop: CASSSSGQGNTEAFF. CDR3 nucleotides: TGTGCCAGCAGTTCCTCGGGACAGGGTAACACTGAAGCTTTCTTT.

The V and J genes are TRBV28 and TRBJ2-3; a weak D match, TRBD1 (6 bases). Between the trimmed V and J ends, which lost 4 bases and 4 bases, there was a span of 12 bases. The CDR3 covers 14 residues. The germline CDR1 and CDR2 sequences are MDHEN and SYDVKM. CDR3 in amino acids: CASSYLRQADTQYF. CDR3 coding DNA: TGTGCCAGCAGTTATTTGAGACAGGCAGATACGCAGTATTTT. The variable domain in full, with the rest retrieved from reference TRBV28 and TRBJ2-3, is DVKVTQSSRYLVKRTGEKVFLECVQDMDHENMFWYRQDPGLGLRLIYFSYDVKMKEKGDIPEGYSVSREKKERFSLILESASTNQTSMYLCASSYLRQADTQYFGPGTRLTVL.

This rearrangement joins TRBV9 to TRBJ2-5; D possibly corresponds to TRBD2 (6 bases). CDR3 length: 13 residues. The V gene's germline CDR1 is SGDLS and CDR2 YYNGEE. The germline V and J ends were trimmed by 3 bases and 2 bases, with 8 bases remaining between them. The CDR3 is CASSAGGQETQYF. CDR3 DNA sequence: TGTGCCAGCAGCGCCGGAGGGCAAGAGACCCAGTACTTC.

The chain employs TRBV3-1 (or the pseudogene TRBV3-2) and TRBJ2-2; tentatively, D is TRBD1 (6 bases). V was pared by 7 bases and J by 3 bases, with 21 bases between. There are 17 residues in the CDR3. Germline assignment: CDR1 LGHDT and CDR2 YNNKEL (reference sequence). CDR3 DNA: TGTGCCAGCACCAACTTTAAAACAGGGTACGACACCGGGGAGCTGTTTTTT. Residues: CASTNFKTGYDTGELFF.

The V and J genes are TRBV19 and TRBJ1-1, with a possible D match to TRBD1 (5 bases). Germline CDR1 reads LNHDA; CDR2 reads SQIVND (reference sequence). The CDR3 has 14 amino acids. Deletions cut 3 bases from V and 5 bases from J, with 13 bases between. The CDR3 region is CASSIAWAGTEAFF. The CDR3 DNA is TGTGCCAGTAGTATCGCTTGGGCAGGGACTGAAGCTTTCTTT.

In this sample, this clone turned up a few times. The chain combines TRBV9 with TRBJ1-2, with 7 bases matching TRBD1. The CDR3 runs to 14 residues. The germline CDR1 and CDR2 sequences are SGDLS and YYNGEE. Trimming took 4 bases from V and 4 from J; bases not matched to a gene: 7. The CDR3 region is CASSPGQPGYGYTF. The CDR3 nucleotides read TGTGCCAGCAGCCCGGGACAGCCAGGCTATGGCTACACCTTC.

The J gene is TRBJ1-2, the V gene TRBV25-1; 8 bases match TRBD1. With V trimmed by 5 bases and J by 4 bases, 6 bases remained unmatched. The CDR3 is 14 residues long. Per the germline V gene, CDR1 is MGHDK and CDR2 is SYGVNS. Written as DNA, the CDR3 is TGTGCCAGCAGTCGCGGACAGGGATCCTATGGCTACACCTTC. Translating it yields CASSRGQGSYGYTF.

V is TRBV27 and J is TRBJ2-7, with TRBD2 matching over 9 bases. Trimming cost V 6 bases and J 2 bases; bases outside gene matches: 14. CDR3 length: 17 amino acids. Germline values: CDR1 MNHEY, CDR2 SMNVEV (reference sequence). CDR3 residues: CASSRQKASGMPYEQYF. CDR3 coding DNA: TGTGCCAGCAGCAGACAAAAGGCTAGCGGGATGCCCTACGAGCAGTACTTC.

The chain recombines TRBV28 with TRBJ2-7; D not resolved. Germline values: CDR1 MDHEN, CDR2 SYDVKM. The V and J ends lost 6 bases and 4 bases respectively, with 7 bases between them. The CDR3 consists of 11 residues. This chain's CDR3 is CASRASYEQYF. The CDR3 DNA follows: TGTGCCAGCAGGGCCTCATACGAGCAGTACTTC.